The 13 T cell receptor beta chains in this list originate from one sample, sequenced in a study of T cell changes during pregnancy in multiple sclerosis. The method was immunoSEQ multiplex PCR; TCRdb's version includes in-frame clones alone and lacks a portion of them. The table lists about 21,000 clones, 85% to 95% of them singletons, with 0.68% in the top ten. Here the sequenced sample was CD4+ T cells from peripheral blood mononuclear cells, taken in the third trimester of pregnancy. Receptors were obtained from a female donor with multiple sclerosis, enrolled in a pregnancy study.

The genes are TRBV21-1 and TRBJ1-6; the table names TRBD1, a call not compared with the DNA. TRBV21-1 is a listed pseudogene. CDR3 size: 17 residues. The CDR3 spells CASSKGQELSYNSPLHF. The CDR3 coding sequence is TGTGCCAGCAGCAAAGGACAGGAGCTCTCCTATAATTCACCCCTCCACTTT.

The chain uses TRBV28 and TRBJ2-2; D gene uncertain. CDR1 is MDHEN and CDR2 is SYDVKM in the germline V gene. This CDR3 is 15 amino acids long. The V and J ends lost 1 base and 8 bases respectively, with 14 bases between them. DNA for the CDR3: TGTGCCAGCAGTTTATCCCCCCTAGACGGGGGGGAGCTGTTTTTT. Residues: CASSLSPLDGGELFF.

This rearrangement joins TRBV28 to TRBJ2-4, with a possible D match to TRBD2 (6 bases). The CDR3 loop spans 17 amino acids. Trimming cost V 3 bases and J 3 bases, with 18 bases left between them. CDR1 is MDHEN, CDR2 SYDVKM, per germline. The CDR3 reads CASSLVVGVGGKNIQYF. DNA for the CDR3: TGTGCCAGCAGTTTGGTGGTGGGGGTCGGGGGCAAAAACATTCAGTACTTC.

This clone showed up just a few times. This chain's CDR3 is CASSENRDSYEQYF. The CDR3 DNA sequence: TGTGCCAGCAGTGAAAACAGAGACTCCTACGAGCAGTACTTC. The chain uses TRBV2 and TRBJ2-7; D is ambiguous. Trimming pared 2 bases from V and 0 bases from J, leaving 8 bases between. The V gene's germline CDR1 is SNHLY and CDR2 FYNNEI. This CDR3 has 14 residues. The complete variable domain, with remaining parts taken from reference TRBV2 and TRBJ2-7, reads EPEVTQTPSHQVTQMGQEVILRCVPISNHLYFYWYRQILGQKVEFLVSFYNNEISEKSEIFDDQFSVERPDGSNFTLKIRSTKLEDSAMYFCASSENRDSYEQYFGPGTRLTVT.

The chain recombines TRBV7-2 with TRBJ2-1; D possibly corresponds to TRBD1 (7 bases). The germline gives CDR1 SGHTA, CDR2 FQGNSA. Trimming removed 1 base from V and 14 bases from J, with 15 bases in between. The CDR3 is 13 amino acids. The CDR3 DNA reads as TGTGCCAGCAGCTTAGATCTGGCGGGACAGAAGTTCTTC. Its translation is CASSLDLAGQKFF.

The gene calls are TRBV7-8 and TRBJ1-2; 12 bases are a match to TRBD1. V gave up 5 bases and J gave up 9 bases; unmatched junction bases: 13. CDR1 is SGHVS and CDR2 is FQNEAQ in the germline V gene. This CDR3 has 16 residues. The CDR3 sequence: CASSLGPGTGGESYTF. CDR3 in DNA: TGTGCCAGCAGCCTAGGACCAGGGACAGGGGGCGAGAGCTACACCTTC.

The CDR3 DNA reads as TGTGCCAGCAGCTTTTGGCTGGGGACTAGCGGACGCCAAGAGACCCAGTACTTC. Its protein is CASSFWLGTSGRQETQYF. The chain carries TRBV11-2 and TRBJ2-5, with 11 bases aligning to TRBD2. The V gene's germline CDR1 is SGHAT and CDR2 FQNNGV. V trimming: 3 bases; J trimming: 1 base; junction bases outside the gene matches: 10. This CDR3 spans 18 amino acids. Complete variable domain (other parts from reference TRBV11-2 and TRBJ2-5): EAGVAQSPRYKIIEKRQSVAFWCNPISGHATLYWYQQILGQGPKLLIQFQNNGVVDDSQLPKDRFSAERLKGVDSTLKIQPAKLEDSAVYLCASSFWLGTSGRQETQYFGPGTRLLVL.

The rearrangement joins TRBV30 to TRBJ1-2; D unclear. The germline V and J ends were trimmed by 7 bases and 4 bases, with 19 bases remaining between them. Germline V gives CDR1 GTSNPN, CDR2 SVGIG (reference sequence). The CDR3 covers 14 residues. CDR3 DNA: TGTGCCTTCCCAGCCTCGGGTGGAACCTATGGCTACACCTTC. Protein product: CAFPASGGTYGYTF. The entire variable domain, with the rest obtained from reference TRBV30 and TRBJ1-2, is as follows: SQTIHQWPATLVQPVGSPLSLECTVEGTSNPNLYWYRQAAGRGLQLLFYSVGIGQISSEVPQNLSASRPQDRQFILSSKKLLLSDSGFYLCAFPASGGTYGYTFGSGTRLTVV.

The J gene is TRBJ2-3, the V gene TRBV7-3, with a tentative D call TRBD2 (6 bases). V dropped 2 bases and J dropped 6 bases, with 9 bases sitting between them. Germline CDR1 reads SGHTA; CDR2 reads FQGTGA. The CDR3 length is 13 residues. The CDR3 coding sequence is TGTGCCAGCAGCTTAGGGGGGACGGATACGCAGTATTTT. Its translation: CASSLGGTDTQYF.

The CDR3 here is CASSLSGTGSRYEQFF. The CDR3 bases are TGTGCCAGCAGCTTATCGGGGACAGGGTCAAGGTACGAGCAGTTCTTC. The chain employs TRBV7-3 and TRBJ2-1, with 9 bases that match TRBD1. The CDR3 has 16 amino acids. Germline V gene sequence: CDR1 SGHTA, CDR2 FQGTGA. After removal of 2 bases from V and 10 bases from J, the junction contained 12 bases not matched to a gene.

In DNA form, the CDR3 reads TGTGCCACCGGACTGGGCGGGGATACGCAGTATTTT. Translated: CATGLGGDTQYF. The chain combines TRBV2 with TRBJ2-3; the D gene is possibly TRBD2 (5 bases). The germline V gene encodes CDR1 SNHLY and CDR2 FYNNEI. The CDR3 has 12 residues. V was trimmed by 10 bases and J by 6 bases, leaving 14 bases between them.

This chain uses TRBV7-2 with TRBJ2-5; D is possibly TRBD2 (5 bases). CDR3 length: 14 residues. Germline V gives CDR1 SGHTA, CDR2 FQGNSA. The V end was cut by 5 bases, the J end by 2 bases, with 12 bases between. The CDR3 loop reads CASSPRTHQETQYF. The DNA of the CDR3 is TGTGCCAGCAGCCCTCGGACTCATCAAGAGACCCAGTACTTC.

This clone showed up just a few times. The chain has TRBV5-1 and TRBJ1-4; D might be TRBD1 (6 bases). CDR1 and CDR2 (germline): SGHRS, YFSETQ. The CDR3 runs to 17 residues. V was clipped by 4 bases and J by 0 bases, with 16 bases between them. The CDR3 loop reads CASSPVLGATTNEKLFF. The CDR3, as DNA: TGCGCCAGCAGCCCTGTACTGGGGGCAACAACTAATGAAAAACTGTTTTTT.